Given below is one T cell receptor beta chain in context. The antigen is undetermined. This specimen comes from a study of glioma-infiltrating T cells. General study points: Above-expected tissue-blood divergence occurred in all gliomas, most in low-grade ones. CDR3 overlap between tissue and blood was very small.

The germline V gene has CDR1 LNHNV and CDR2 YYDKDF (reference sequence). V trimming: 5 bases; J trimming: 4 bases; junction bases outside the gene matches: 4. There are 14 residues in the CDR3. Using RNA template, CDR3s of TCR alpha and beta were amplified with iRepertoire arm-PCR. One-step reverse transcription and amplification started from around 100-400 ng of tissue mRNA or PBMC total RNA. MiXCR, applied by TCRdb to the multiplex PCR reads, yields one record per CDR3 protein. The table lists 150,000 or so distinct CDR3 sequences, roughly two fifths of them singletons. The origin of this receptor is a human donor with low-grade glioma or glioblastoma, undergoing nonglioma brain surgery, or in good health (not recorded which). The gene calls are TRBV15 and TRBJ2-2; 7 bases align to TRBD1. Sequencing input: glioma tissue, nonneoplastic brain tissue, or PBMCs (not recorded which). The CDR3 DNA is TGTGCCACCAGCGGGACAGCTATCACCGGGGAGCTGTTTTTT. This sequence encodes CATSGTAITGELFF.